This T cell receptor beta chain was sequenced in a study of blood T cell repertoires in COVID-19. Study summary: PBMCs, B-cell-depleted T cells, or T cells were the source of the cDNA or gDNA that made up the material.

CDR3 length: 17 residues. Per germline, CDR1 LGHNA and CDR2 YSLEER. V shed 0 bases, J shed 4 bases, and the junction held 7 bases outside the gene matches. Participants, about 18 to 100 years old, spanned around 25 US areas. This clone was recorded a few times. Clones were sequenced by immunoSEQ multiplex PCR, and TCRdb holds only the in-frame ones, with some missing. The table shows some 200,000 clones, with around 85% occurring only once. The chain carries TRBV4-3 and TRBJ2-7, with TRBD2 matching 12 bases. Specimen: PBMCs or T cells enriched from blood (not recorded which). This clonotype originated in a woman aged 40 to 50 with acute COVID-19. The CDR3 loop reads CASSQDWLAGGRYEQYF. The CDR3 DNA sequence: TGCGCCAGCAGCCAAGATTGGCTAGCGGGGGGGAGGTACGAGCAGTACTTC.